The 8 T cell receptor beta chains below all came from one sample that was sequenced in a study of T cells in Graves' hyperthyroidism and ophthalmopathy. Template material for amplifying TCR beta CDR3 regions consisted of RNA transcripts. Researchers ran a first-round RT-PCR on the TCR CDR3 using the HTBI primer set. MiXCR, applied by TCRdb to the multiplex PCR reads, yields one record per CDR3 protein. The table shows about 660,000 distinct CDR3 sequences, with about 45% occurring only once. Sequencing was carried out using peripheral blood or thyroid tissue (not recorded which). The receptor set was obtained from an adult man with Graves' disease, either hyperthyroidism or ophthalmopathy (not recorded which).

This clonotype showed up many times. The rearrangement uses TRBV2 and TRBJ2-5, with TRBD1 matching 11 bases. Germline lookup yields CDR1 SNHLY and CDR2 FYNNEI. The V gene end was trimmed by 10 bases and the J gene end by 5 bases; junction bases not matched to a gene: 9. The length of the CDR3 is 14 residues. CDR3 region: CATRTGGSVETQYF. CDR3 nucleotides: TGTGCCACCAGGACAGGGGGCTCGGTGGAGACCCAGTACTTC.

The gene calls are TRBV7-8 and TRBJ1-5, with a tentative D call TRBD1 (5 bases). CDR3 size: 19 residues. Germline loops: CDR1 SGHVS, CDR2 FQNEAQ. Trimming removed 1 base from V and 2 bases from J, with 21 bases in between. This chain's CDR3 is CASSLVAGGGIWGNQPQHF. As DNA, the CDR3 is TGTGCCAGCAGCTTAGTGGCAGGTGGGGGTATATGGGGCAATCAGCCCCAGCATTTT.

This clonotype was seen at least ten times. The chain carries TRBV7-2 and TRBJ2-5; 12 nucleotides agree with TRBD2. The CDR3 loop spans 17 amino acids. Per germline, CDR1 SGHTA and CDR2 FQGNSA. The junction had 12 bases not matched to a gene; V was cut back by 5 bases and J by 5 bases. The CDR3 nucleotides are TGTGCCAGCAGCCCAGAGGCTAGCGGGAGGGCCGGTGAGACCCAGTACTTC. The encoded protein is CASSPEASGRAGETQYF.

In the case of this clonotype: A much larger clone differs by one base, so this may be a read error. V and J are TRBV2 and TRBJ1-5; possibly TRBD1 for D (5 bases). This CDR3 comprises 15 residues. V lost 8 bases and J lost 0, with 14 bases in between. Germline CDR1 reads SNHLY; CDR2 reads FYNNEI. The CDR3 sequence: CASGRGFPSNQPQHF. The DNA of the CDR3 is TGTGCCAGCGGTAGGGGCTTCCCTAGCAATCAGCCCCAGCATTTT. The variable domain in full, with the rest retrieved from reference TRBV2 and TRBJ1-5, is EPEVTQTPSHQVTQMGQEVILRCVPISNHLYFYWYRQILGQKVEFLVSFYNNEISEKSEIFDDQFSVERPDGSNFTLKIRSTKLEDSAMYFCASGRGFPSNQPQHFGDGTRLSIL.

J is TRBJ1-2 and V is TRBV10-3; D ambiguous. V was trimmed by 2 bases and J by 3 bases, leaving 13 bases between them. The CDR3 consists of 15 residues. Germline V CDR1 and CDR2: ENHRY, SYGVKD. CDR3: CAISERAGFDYGYTF. CDR3 DNA sequence: TGTGCCATCAGTGAGAGGGCGGGCTTCGACTATGGCTACACCTTC.

The chain uses TRBV7-9 and TRBJ2-7; D may be TRBD1 or TRBD2 (5 bases each). V lost 4 bases and J 3 bases, leaving 13 bases between the germline ends. This CDR3 region has 14 residues. CDR1 is SEHNR, CDR2 FQNEAQ, per germline (reference sequence). CDR3 in amino acids: CASSSGTLYYEQYF. The CDR3 DNA is TGTGCCAGCAGCTCCGGGACCCTCTACTACGAGCAGTACTTC.

This clonotype was found a few times. V gene TRBV29-1 combines with J gene TRBJ1-2; 11 bases align to TRBD1. The CDR3 sequence is 15 residues long. Germline-derived CDR1 and CDR2 are SQVTM and ANQGSEA. Germline trimming cut 5 bases from V and 1 base from J; bases unmatched to any gene: 6. CDR3 loop: CSVYGQGALNYGYTF. CDR3 DNA: TGCAGCGTTTACGGACAGGGGGCCCTTAACTATGGCTACACCTTC.

A word on this clonotype: This likely comes from a read error, as the CDR3 has no conserved phenylalanine or tryptophan at its end. The chain uses TRBV7-9 and TRBJ1-1; 7 nucleotides agree with TRBD1. The germline V gene has CDR1 SEHNR and CDR2 FQNEAQ (reference sequence). V gave up 5 bases and J gave up 4 bases; unmatched junction bases: 4. The CDR3 is 13 residues long. CDR3 sequence (DNA): TGTGCCAGCAGCAATCAGGGGGGCACTGAAGCTTTCTCT. Encoded protein: CASSNQGGTEAFS.